This record looks at one TCR beta chain sequence and its context. Its antigen is as yet unknown. The CDR3 runs to 18 residues. Losses at the gene ends were 0 bases for V and 5 bases for J; bases not matched to a gene: 8. Germline CDR1 SGHTA, CDR2 FQGNSA. This entry belongs to a study of T cell repertoires in cytomegalovirus infection. Overall study context: Carrying CMV and the relevant HLA type showed in public TCR beta signatures. Findings and limits, study-wide: Accumulated public TCR beta family frequency recognized individuals carrying CMV together with the relevant HLA. CMV-specific HLA-C-restricted TCR beta clonotypes dominated the ex vivo response.

TCRdb fed the reads into MiXCR, producing one record per CDR3 protein. The sample has some 450,000 distinct CDR3 sequences; about a third are singletons. The specimen was PBMCs. This chain links TRBV7-2 with TRBJ2-5; TRBD2 matches at 14 bases. The sequence was collected from a human donor in good health (CMV status not recorded). Some clones in this sample may be carry-over from other donors' samples. The chain's CDR3 is CASSLANEGLAGVETQYF. CDR3 DNA: TGTGCCAGCAGCTTAGCGAATGAGGGACTAGCGGGGGTTGAGACCCAGTACTTC.